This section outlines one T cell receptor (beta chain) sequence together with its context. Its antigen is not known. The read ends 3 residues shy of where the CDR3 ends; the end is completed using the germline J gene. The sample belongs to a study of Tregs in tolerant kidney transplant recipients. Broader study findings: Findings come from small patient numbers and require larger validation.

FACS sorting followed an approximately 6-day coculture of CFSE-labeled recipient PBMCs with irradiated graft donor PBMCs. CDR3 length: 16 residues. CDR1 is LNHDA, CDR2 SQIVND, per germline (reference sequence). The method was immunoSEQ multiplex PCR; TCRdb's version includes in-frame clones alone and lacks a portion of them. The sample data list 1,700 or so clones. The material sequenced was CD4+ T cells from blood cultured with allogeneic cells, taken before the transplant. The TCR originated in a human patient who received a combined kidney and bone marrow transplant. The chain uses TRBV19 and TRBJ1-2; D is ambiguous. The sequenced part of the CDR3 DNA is TGTGCCAGTAGTAACGGTGGCGGGAGACAAGCCTACGAC. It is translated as CASSNGGGRQAYD. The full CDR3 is CASSNGGGRQAYDYTF.